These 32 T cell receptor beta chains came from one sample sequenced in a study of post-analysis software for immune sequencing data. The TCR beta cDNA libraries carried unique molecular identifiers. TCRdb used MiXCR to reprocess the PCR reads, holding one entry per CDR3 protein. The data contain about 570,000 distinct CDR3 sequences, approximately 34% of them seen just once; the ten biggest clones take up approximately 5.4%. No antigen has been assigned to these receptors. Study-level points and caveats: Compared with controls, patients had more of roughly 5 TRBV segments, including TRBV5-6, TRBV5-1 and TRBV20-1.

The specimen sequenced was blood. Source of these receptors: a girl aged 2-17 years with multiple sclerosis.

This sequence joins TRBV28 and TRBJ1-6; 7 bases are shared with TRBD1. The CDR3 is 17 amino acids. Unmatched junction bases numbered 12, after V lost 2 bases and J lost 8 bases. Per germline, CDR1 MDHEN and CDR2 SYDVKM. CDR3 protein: CASSLTLLRQGDSPLHF. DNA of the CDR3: TGTGCCAGCAGTTTAACCCTTCTGAGACAGGGTGATTCACCCCTCCACTTT. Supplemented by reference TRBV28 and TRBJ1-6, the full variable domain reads DVKVTQSSRYLVKRTGEKVFLECVQDMDHENMFWYRQDPGLGLRLIYFSYDVKMKEKGDIPEGYSVSREKKERFSLILESASTNQTSMYLCASSLTLLRQGDSPLHFGNGTRLTVT.

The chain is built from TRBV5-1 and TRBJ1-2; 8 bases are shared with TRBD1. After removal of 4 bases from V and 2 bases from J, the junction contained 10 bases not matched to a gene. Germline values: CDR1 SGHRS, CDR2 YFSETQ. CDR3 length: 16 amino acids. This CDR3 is CASSEPGTGPNYGYTF. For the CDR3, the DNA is TGCGCCAGCAGCGAGCCCGGGACAGGCCCCAACTATGGCTACACCTTC.

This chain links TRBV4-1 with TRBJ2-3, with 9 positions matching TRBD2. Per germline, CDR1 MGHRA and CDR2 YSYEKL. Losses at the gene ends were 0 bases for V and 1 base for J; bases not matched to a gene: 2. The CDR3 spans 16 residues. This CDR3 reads CASSQESSGGTDTQYF. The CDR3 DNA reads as TGCGCCAGCAGCCAAGAGTCTAGCGGGGGCACAGATACGCAGTATTTT.

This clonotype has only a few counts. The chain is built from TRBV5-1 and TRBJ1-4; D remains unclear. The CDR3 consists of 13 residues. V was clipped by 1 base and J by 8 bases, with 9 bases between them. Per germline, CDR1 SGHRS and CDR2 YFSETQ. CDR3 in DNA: TGCGCCAGCAGCTTGAACCAGCTCGAAAAACTGTTTTTT. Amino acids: CASSLNQLEKLFF.

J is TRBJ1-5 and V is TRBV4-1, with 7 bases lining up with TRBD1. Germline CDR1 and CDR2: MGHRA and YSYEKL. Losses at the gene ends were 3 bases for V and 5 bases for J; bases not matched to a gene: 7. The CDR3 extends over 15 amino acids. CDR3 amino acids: CASSQGTALYQPQHF. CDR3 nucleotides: TGCGCCAGCAGCCAGGGGACAGCGCTTTATCAGCCCCAGCATTTT.

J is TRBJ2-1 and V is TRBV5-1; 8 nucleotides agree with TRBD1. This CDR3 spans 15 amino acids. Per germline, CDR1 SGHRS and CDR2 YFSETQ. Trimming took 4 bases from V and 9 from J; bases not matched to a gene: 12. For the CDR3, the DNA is TGCGCCAGCAGCCCGGACAGGGTGGGAACCGGTGAGCAGTTCTTC. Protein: CASSPDRVGTGEQFF.

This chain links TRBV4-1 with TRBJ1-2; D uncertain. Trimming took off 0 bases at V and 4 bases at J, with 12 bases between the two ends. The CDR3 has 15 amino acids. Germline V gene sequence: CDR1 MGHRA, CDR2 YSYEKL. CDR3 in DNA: TGCGCCAGCAGCCAAGATCCGGACGGGCCCTATGGCTACACCTTC. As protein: CASSQDPDGPYGYTF.

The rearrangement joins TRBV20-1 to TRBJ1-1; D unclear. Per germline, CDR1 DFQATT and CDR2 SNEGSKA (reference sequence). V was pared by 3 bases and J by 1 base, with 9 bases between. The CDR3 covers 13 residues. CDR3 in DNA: TGCAGTGCTAGTATCTCGAGGAACACTGAAGCTTTCTTT. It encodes CSASISRNTEAFF.

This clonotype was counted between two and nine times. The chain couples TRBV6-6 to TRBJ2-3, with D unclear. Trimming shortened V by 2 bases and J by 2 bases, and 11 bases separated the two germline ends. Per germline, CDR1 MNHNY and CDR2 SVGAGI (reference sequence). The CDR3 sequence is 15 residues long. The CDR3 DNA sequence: TGTGCCAGCAGTTACGTGGCGGTCCCCACAGATACGCAGTATTTT. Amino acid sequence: CASSYVAVPTDTQYF.

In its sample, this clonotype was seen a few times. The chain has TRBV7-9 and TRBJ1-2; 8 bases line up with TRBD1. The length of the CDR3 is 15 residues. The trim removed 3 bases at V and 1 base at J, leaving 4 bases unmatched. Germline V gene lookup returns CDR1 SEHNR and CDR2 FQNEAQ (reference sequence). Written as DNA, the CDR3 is TGTGCCAGCAGCTTGGGGACAGGAGTTAACTATGGCTACACCTTC. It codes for CASSLGTGVNYGYTF.

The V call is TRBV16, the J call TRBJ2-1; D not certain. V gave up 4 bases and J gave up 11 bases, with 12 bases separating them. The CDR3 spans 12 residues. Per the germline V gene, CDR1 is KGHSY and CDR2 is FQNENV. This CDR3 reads CASSPYGQKQFF. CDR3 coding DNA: TGTGCCAGCAGCCCGTACGGCCAGAAGCAGTTCTTC.

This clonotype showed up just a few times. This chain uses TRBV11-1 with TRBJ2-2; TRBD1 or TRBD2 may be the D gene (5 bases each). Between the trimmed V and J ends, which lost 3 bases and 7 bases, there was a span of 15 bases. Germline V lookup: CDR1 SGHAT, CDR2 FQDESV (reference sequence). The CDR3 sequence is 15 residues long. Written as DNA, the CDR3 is TGTGCCAGCAGCTTCGGGGCAGGTTTGGTCGGGGAGCTGTTTTTT. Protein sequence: CASSFGAGLVGELFF. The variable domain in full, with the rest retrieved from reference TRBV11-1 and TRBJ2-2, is EAEVAQSPRYKITEKSQAVAFWCDPISGHATLYWYRQILGQGPELLVQFQDESVVDDSQLPKDRFSAERLKGVDSTLKIQPAELGDSAMYLCASSFGAGLVGELFFGEGSRLTVL.

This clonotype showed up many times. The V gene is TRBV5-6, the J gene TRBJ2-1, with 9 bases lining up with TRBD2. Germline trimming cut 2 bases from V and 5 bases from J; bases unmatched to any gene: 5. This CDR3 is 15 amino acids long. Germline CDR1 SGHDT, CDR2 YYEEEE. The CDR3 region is CASSLGLAGNNEQFF. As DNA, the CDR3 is TGTGCCAGCAGCTTAGGGCTAGCGGGGAACAATGAGCAGTTCTTC.

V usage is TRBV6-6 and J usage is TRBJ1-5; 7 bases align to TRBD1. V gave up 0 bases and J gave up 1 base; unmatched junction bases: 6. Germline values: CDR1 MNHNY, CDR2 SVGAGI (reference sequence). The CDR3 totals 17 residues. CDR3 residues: CASSYSPGGWSNQPQHF. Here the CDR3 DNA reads TGTGCCAGCAGTTACTCTCCAGGGGGTTGGAGCAATCAGCCCCAGCATTTT.

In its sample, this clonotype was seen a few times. CDR3 sequence: CASSARQNTEAFF. DNA for the CDR3: TGTGCCAGCAGTGCTAGGCAGAACACTGAAGCTTTCTTT. This sequence joins TRBV6-5 and TRBJ1-1; no firm D call. This CDR3 spans 13 amino acids. CDR1 and CDR2 (germline): MNHEY, SVGAGI. With 5 bases removed from V and 1 base from J, the gap between germline ends came to 8 bases.

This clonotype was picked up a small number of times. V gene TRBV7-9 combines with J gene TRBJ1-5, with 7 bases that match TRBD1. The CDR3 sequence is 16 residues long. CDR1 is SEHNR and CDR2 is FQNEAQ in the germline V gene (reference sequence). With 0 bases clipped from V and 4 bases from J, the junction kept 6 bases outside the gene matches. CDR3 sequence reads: CASSLALRGTNQPQHF. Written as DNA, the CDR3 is TGTGCCAGCAGCTTAGCTCTCAGGGGGACAAATCAGCCCCAGCATTTT.

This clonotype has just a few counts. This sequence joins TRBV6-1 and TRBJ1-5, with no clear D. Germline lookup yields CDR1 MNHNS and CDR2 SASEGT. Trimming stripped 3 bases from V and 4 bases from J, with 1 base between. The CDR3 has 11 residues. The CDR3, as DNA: TGTGCCAGCAGTGAGAATCAGCCCCAGCATTTT. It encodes CASSENQPQHF.

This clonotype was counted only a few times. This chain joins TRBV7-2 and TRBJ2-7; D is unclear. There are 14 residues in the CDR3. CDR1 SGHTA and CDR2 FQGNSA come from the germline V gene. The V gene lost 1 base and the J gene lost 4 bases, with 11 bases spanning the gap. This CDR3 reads CASSLGSPGYEQYF. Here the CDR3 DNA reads TGTGCCAGCAGCTTAGGATCACCTGGATACGAGCAGTACTTC.

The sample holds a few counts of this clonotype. The CDR3 DNA follows: TGTGCCACCTTGGGGGGCTACTCTGGGGCCAACGTCCTGACTTTC. Translation gives CATLGGYSGANVLTF. This chain connects TRBV6-5 to TRBJ2-6; D possibly uses TRBD1 or TRBD2 (6 bases each). The germline gives CDR1 MNHEY, CDR2 SVGAGI. This CDR3 spans 15 amino acids. With 10 bases removed from V and 0 bases from J, the gap between germline ends came to 13 bases.

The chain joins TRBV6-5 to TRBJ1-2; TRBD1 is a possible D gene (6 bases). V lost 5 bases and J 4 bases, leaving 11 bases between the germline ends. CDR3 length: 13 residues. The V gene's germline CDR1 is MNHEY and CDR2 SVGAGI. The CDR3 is CASSKGGRYGYTF. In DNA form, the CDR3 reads TGTGCCAGCAGTAAGGGGGGCCGCTATGGCTACACCTTC.

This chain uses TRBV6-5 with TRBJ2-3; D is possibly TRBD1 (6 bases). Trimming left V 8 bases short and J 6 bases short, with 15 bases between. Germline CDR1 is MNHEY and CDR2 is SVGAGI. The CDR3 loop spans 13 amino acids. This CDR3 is CASLGAGVDTQYF. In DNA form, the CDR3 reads TGTGCCAGCTTGGGGGCAGGGGTCGATACGCAGTATTTT.

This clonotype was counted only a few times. DNA of the CDR3: TGTGCCAGCAGTGAAATGGTGGTAGCGGTATCCTACGAGCAGTACTTC. Translation gives CASSEMVVAVSYEQYF. This chain uses TRBV2 with TRBJ2-7; possible D gene TRBD2, 6 bases. Trimming shortened V by 2 bases and J by 1 base, and 15 bases separated the two germline ends. Germline V gene sequence: CDR1 SNHLY, CDR2 FYNNEI. The CDR3 extends over 16 amino acids.

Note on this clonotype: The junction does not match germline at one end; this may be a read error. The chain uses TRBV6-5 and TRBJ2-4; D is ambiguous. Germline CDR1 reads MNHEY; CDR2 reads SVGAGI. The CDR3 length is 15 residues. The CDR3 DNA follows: TGTGCCAGCAGTTACATCTTAAAGGGCAAAAACGTTCAGTACTTC. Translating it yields CASSYILKGKNVQYF.

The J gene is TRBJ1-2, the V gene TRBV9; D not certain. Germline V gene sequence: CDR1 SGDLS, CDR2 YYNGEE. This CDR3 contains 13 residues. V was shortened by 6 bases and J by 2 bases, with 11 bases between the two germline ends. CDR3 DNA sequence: TGTGCCAGCACCCTAATTTTAAACTATGGCTACACCTTC. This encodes CASTLILNYGYTF.

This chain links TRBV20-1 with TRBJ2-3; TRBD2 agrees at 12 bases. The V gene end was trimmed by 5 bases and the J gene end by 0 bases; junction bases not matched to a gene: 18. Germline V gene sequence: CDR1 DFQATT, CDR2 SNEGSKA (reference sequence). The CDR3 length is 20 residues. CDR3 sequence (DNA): TGCAGTGCTGGGCGTCTCTCCGCTAGCGGGGGGGGAATTAGCACAGATACGCAGTATTTT. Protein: CSAGRLSASGGGISTDTQYF.

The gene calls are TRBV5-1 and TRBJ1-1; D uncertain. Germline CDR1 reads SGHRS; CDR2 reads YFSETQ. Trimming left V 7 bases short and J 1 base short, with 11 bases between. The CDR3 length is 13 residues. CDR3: CASRLVGNTEAFF. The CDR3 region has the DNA TGCGCCAGCCGCCTTGTAGGGAACACTGAAGCTTTCTTT.

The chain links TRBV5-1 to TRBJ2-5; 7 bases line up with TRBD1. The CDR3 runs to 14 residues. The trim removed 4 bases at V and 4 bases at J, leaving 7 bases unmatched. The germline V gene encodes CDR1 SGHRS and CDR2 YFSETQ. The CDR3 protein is CASSVSGQSETQYF. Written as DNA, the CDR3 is TGCGCCAGCAGCGTATCGGGACAGTCAGAGACCCAGTACTTC.

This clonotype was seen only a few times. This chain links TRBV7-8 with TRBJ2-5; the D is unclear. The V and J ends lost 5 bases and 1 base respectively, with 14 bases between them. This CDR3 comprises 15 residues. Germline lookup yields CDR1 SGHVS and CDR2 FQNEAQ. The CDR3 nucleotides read TGTGCCAGCAGCCCCCGATTGGACCTCCAAGAGACCCAGTACTTC. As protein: CASSPRLDLQETQYF.

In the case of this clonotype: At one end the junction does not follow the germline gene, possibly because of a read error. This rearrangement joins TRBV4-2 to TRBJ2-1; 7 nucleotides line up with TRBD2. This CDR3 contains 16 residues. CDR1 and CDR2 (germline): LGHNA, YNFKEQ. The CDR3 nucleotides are TGTGCCAGCAGCCAACTCAGCGGGGTCTCCTGCAATGAGCAGTTCTTC. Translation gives CASSQLSGVSCNEQFF.

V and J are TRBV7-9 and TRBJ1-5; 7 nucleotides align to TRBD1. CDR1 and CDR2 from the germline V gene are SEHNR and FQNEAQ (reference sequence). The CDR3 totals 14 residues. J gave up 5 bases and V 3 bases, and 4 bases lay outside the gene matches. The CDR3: CASSFDRVDQPQHF. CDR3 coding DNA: TGTGCCAGCAGCTTCGACAGGGTGGATCAGCCCCAGCATTTT.

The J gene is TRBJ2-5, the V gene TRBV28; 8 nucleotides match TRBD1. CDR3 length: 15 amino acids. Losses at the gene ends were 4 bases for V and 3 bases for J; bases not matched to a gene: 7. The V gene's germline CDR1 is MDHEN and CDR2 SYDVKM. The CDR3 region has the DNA TGTGCCAGCAGTTCCCCGGACAGGGTGGAAGAGACCCAGTACTTC. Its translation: CASSSPDRVEETQYF.

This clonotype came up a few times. CDR3 in amino acids: CASSPTVGGLDGYTF. The CDR3, as DNA: TGTGCCAGCAGCCCAACCGTCGGGGGGCTGGATGGCTACACCTTC. The chain uses TRBV3-1 and TRBJ1-2, with a weak D call TRBD1 (6 bases). The CDR3 sequence is 15 residues long. V was shortened by 4 bases and J by 6 bases, with 18 bases between the two germline ends. Germline CDR1 and CDR2: LGHDT and YNNKEL (reference sequence).